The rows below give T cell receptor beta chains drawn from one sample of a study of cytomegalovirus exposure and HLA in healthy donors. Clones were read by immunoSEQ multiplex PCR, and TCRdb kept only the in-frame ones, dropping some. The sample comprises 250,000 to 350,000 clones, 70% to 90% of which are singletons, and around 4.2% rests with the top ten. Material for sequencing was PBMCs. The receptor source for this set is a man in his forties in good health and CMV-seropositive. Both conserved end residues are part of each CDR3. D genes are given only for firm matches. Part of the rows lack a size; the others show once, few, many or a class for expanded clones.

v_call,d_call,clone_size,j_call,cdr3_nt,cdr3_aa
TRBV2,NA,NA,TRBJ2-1,TGTGCCAGCAGTGAATGGACAAATTACAATGAGCAGTTCTTC,CASSEWTNYNEQFF
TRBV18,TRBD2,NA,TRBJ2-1,TGTGCCAGCTCACCACGCGCTAGCGGGAGGTACAATGAGCAGTTCTTC,CASSPRASGRYNEQFF
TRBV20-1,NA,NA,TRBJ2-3,TGCAGTGCCCCAGGGGCGGATACGCAGTATTTT,CSAPGADTQYF
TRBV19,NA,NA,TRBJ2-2,TGTGCCAGTAGTATTCACAGTCTCAGTACCGGGGAGCTGTTTTTT,CASSIHSLSTGELFF
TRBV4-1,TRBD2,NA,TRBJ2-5,TGCGCCAGCAGCCTAGGACTAGCGGGAGGCCGCCAAGAGACCCAGTACTTC,CASSLGLAGGRQETQYF
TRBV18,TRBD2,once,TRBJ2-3,TGTGCCAGCTCACCACTGGGACTAGCGGGAGGCACAGATACGCAGTATTTT,CASSPLGLAGGTDTQYF
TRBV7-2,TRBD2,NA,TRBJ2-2,TGTGCCAGCAGCTTAGGGACTAGCGGGAGCCAGGGCACCGGGGAGCTGTTTTTT,CASSLGTSGSQGTGELFF
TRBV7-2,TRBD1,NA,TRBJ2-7,TGTGCCAGCAGCTTCATGGGACAGATCTCCTACGAGCAGTACTTC,CASSFMGQISYEQYF
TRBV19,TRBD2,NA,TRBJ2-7,TGTGCCAGTAGTATAGGGGGGACTAGCGGGAGTAAGTACTTC,CASSIGGTSGSKYF
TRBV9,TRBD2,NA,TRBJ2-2,TGTGCCAGCGGGGGGACTAGCGGTAACACCGGGGAGCTGTTTTTT,CASGGTSGNTGELFF
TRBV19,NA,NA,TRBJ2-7,TGTGCCAGTAGTATAATGGCGGGATCCTCCCACGAGCAGTACTTC,CASSIMAGSSHEQYF
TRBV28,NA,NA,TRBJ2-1,TGTGCCAGCAGTTTAGGGGGCGCGGGTCGAGAGCAGTTCTTC,CASSLGGAGREQFF
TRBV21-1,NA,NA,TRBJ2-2,TGTGCCAGCAAACCACTAGCGGGAGTCGCTTTGAACACCGGGGAGCTGTTTTTT,CASKPLAGVALNTGELFF
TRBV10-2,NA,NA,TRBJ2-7,TGCGCCAGCAGTGATGAGCGGCTCAGCTCCTACGAGCAGTACTTC,CASSDERLSSYEQYF
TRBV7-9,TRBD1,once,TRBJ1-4,TGTGCCAGCAGCACAGAAAGACAGGGCTCAACTAATGAAAAACTGTTTTTT,CASSTERQGSTNEKLFF
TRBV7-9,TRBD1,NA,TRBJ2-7,TGTGCCAGCAGCCCACCGGGACAGGGGTCCTACGAGCAGTACTTC,CASSPPGQGSYEQYF
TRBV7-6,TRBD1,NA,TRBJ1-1,TGTGCCAGCAGCCGGGGACAGGGACTGAACACTGAAGCTTTCTTT,CASSRGQGLNTEAFF
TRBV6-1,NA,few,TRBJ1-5,TGTGCCAGCAGTGAAAGGGGTGCAGGGGAGCAATCAGCCCAGCATTTT,CASSERGAGEQSAQHF
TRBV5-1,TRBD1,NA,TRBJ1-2,TGCGCCAGCAGCTTTGACAGGGATGGCTACACCTTC,CASSFDRDGYTF
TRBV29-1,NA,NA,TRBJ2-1,TGCAGCGCCCAGCGCGCGTCCTCCTACAATGAGCAGTTCTTC,CSAQRASSYNEQFF
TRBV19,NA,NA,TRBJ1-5,TGTGCCAGTAGTCCGACAGTTTATAGCAATCAGCCCCAGCATTTT,CASSPTVYSNQPQHF
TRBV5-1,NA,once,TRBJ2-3,TGCGCCAGCAGCTTGGAATCCTACGGAGCTAGCACAGATACGCAGTATTTT,CASSLESYGASTDTQYF
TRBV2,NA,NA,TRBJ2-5,TGTGCCAGCAGTAAGAGCTTTCTGGACTTC,CASSKSFLDF
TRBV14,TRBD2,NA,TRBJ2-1,TGTGCCAGCAGCCAAGGTAGCGGGAGCTACAATGAGCAGTTCTTC,CASSQGSGSYNEQFF
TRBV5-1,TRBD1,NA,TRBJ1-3,TGCGCCAGCAGCTTGTCCCGACAGGGGAGGGACACCATATATTTT,CASSLSRQGRDTIYF
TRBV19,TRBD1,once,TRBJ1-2,TGTGCCAGTAGTATTTGGGACAGGGCCCGAGAGGGCTACACCTTC,CASSIWDRAREGYTF
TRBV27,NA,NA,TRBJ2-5,TGTGCCAGCAGTTTATACTCGGACTACCAAGAGACCCAGTACTTC,CASSLYSDYQETQYF
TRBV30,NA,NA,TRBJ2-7,TGTGCCTGGAGTGTACGTCAGTTCTACGAGCAGTACTTC,CAWSVRQFYEQYF
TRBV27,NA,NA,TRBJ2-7,TGTGCCAGCAGTTCAGGGCCAGAGTACGAGCAGTACTTC,CASSSGPEYEQYF
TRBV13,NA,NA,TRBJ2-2,TGTGCCAGCAGCTCTACCGAGGCAGTAGGGAACACCGGGGAGCTGTTTTTT,CASSSTEAVGNTGELFF
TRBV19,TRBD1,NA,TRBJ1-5,TGTGCCAGTAGTATGGGGTCAGGGGGCGAGGTGATCAATCAGCCCCAGCATTTT,CASSMGSGGEVINQPQHF
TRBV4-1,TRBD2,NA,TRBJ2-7,TGCGCCAGCAGCGTCCTAGCGGGTGCTGCCTACGAGCAGTACTTC,CASSVLAGAAYEQYF
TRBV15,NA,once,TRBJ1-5,TGTGCCACCAGCAGAGAGGGTTCGGGGATCAATCAGCCCCAGCATTTT,CATSREGSGINQPQHF